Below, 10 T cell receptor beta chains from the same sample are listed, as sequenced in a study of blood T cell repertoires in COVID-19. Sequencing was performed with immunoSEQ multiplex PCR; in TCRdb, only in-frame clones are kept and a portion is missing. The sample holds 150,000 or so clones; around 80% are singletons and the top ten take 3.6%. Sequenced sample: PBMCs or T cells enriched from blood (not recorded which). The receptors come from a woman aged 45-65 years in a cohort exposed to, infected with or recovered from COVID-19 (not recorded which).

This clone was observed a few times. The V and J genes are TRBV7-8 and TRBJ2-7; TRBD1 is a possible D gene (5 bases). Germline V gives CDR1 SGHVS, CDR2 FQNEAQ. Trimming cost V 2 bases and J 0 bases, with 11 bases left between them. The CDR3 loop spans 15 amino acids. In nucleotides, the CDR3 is TGTGCCAGCAGCTTATGGGGCACACGCTCCTACGAGCAGTACTTC. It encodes CASSLWGTRSYEQYF.

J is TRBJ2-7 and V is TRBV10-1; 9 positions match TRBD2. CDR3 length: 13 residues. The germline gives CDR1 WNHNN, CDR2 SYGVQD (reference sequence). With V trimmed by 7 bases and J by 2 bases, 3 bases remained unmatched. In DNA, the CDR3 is TGCGCCAGCATGGCTAGCGGGACCTACGAGCAGTACTTC. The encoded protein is CASMASGTYEQYF.

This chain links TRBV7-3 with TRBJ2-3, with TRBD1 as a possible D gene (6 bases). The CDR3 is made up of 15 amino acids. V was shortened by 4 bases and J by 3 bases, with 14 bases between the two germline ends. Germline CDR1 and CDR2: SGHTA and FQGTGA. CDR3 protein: CASSSVQGRTDTQYF. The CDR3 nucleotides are TGTGCCAGCAGCTCTGTACAGGGCAGGACAGATACGCAGTATTTT.

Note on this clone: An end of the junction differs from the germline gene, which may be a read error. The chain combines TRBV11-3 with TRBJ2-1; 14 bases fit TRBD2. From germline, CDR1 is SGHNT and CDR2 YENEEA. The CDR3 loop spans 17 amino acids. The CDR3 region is CASSLETSGGGHNEQFF. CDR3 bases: TGTGCCAGCAGTTTAGAGACTAGCGGGGGGGGTCACAATGAGCAGTTCTTC.

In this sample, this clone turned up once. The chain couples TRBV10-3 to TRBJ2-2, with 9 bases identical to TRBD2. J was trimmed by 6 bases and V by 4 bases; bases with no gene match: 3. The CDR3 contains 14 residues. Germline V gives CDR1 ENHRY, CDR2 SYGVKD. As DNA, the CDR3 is TGTGCCATCAGTGGGACTAGCGAGGCCGGGGAGCTGTTTTTT. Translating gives CAISGTSEAGELFF.

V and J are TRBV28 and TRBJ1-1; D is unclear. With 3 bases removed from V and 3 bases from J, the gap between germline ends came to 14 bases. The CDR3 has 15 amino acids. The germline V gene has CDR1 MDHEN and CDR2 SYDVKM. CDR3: CASSFRLTGDTEAFF. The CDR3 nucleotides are TGTGCCAGCAGTTTCCGTCTCACCGGGGACACTGAAGCTTTCTTT.

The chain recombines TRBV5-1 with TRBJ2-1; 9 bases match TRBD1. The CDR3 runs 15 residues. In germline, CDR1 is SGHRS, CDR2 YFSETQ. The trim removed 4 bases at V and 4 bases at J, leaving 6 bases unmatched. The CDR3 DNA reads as TGCGCCAGCAGCCAAGGACAGGGGCCATACAATGAGCAGTTCTTC. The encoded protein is CASSQGQGPYNEQFF.

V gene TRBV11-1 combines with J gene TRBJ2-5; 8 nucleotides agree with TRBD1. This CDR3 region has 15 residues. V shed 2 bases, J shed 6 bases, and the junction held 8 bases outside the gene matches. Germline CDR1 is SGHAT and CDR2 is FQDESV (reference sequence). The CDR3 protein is CASSLTTDRGKTQYF. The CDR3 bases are TGTGCCAGCAGCTTAACTACAGACAGGGGCAAGACCCAGTACTTC.

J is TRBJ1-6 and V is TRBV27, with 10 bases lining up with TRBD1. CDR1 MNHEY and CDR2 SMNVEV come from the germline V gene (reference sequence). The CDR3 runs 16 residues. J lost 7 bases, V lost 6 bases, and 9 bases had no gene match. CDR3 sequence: CASRPRTGQGNSPLHF. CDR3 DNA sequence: TGTGCCAGCAGACCTAGAACGGGACAGGGGAATTCACCCCTCCACTTT.

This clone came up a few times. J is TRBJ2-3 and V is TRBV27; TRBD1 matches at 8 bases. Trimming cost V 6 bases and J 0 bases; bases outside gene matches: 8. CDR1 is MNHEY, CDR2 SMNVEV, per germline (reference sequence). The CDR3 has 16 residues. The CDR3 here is CASRQTGVTSTDTQYF. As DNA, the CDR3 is TGTGCCAGCAGGCAGACAGGGGTTACTAGCACAGATACGCAGTATTTT.